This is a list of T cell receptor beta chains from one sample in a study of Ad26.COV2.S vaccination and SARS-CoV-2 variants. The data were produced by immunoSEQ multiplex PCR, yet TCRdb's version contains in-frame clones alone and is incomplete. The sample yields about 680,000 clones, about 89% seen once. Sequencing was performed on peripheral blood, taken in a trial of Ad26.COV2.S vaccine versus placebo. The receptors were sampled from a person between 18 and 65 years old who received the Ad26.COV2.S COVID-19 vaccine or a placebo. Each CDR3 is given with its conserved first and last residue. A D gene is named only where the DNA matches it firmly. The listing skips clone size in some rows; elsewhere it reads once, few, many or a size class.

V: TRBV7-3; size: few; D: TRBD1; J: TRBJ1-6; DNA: TGTGCCAGCAGCTTTGCGACAGGGGGGAATTCACCCCTCCACTTT; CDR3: CASSFATGGNSPLHF
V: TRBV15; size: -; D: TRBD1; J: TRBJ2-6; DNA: TGTGCCACCAGCACTCCGGGACAGGTACTCTCTGGGGCCAACGTCCTGACTTTC; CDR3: CATSTPGQVLSGANVLTF
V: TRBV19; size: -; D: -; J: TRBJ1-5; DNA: TGTGCCAGTAGTATCAAGTGGTCTGGGAAAAATCAGCCCCAGCATTTT; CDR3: CASSIKWSGKNQPQHF
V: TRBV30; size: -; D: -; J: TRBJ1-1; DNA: TGTGCCTGGACGCCTACAGGATGGGCTGAAGCTTTCTTT; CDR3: CAWTPTGWAEAFF
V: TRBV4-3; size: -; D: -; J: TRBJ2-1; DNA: TGCGCCAGCAGCCAAGAAATGGGGGTTGAGCAGTTCTTC; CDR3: CASSQEMGVEQFF
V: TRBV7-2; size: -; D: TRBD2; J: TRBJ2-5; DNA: TGTGCCAGCAGCTTTAGCGGGGGGAAGACCCAGTACTTC; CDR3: CASSFSGGKTQYF
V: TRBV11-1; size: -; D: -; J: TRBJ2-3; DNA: TGTGCCAGCACAGCGGGTCCGCTCGGGTATACGCAGTATTTT; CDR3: CASTAGPLGYTQYF
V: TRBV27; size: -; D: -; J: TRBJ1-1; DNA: TGTGCCAGCAGCAGACCCCCGGGACTGAACACTGAAGCTTTCTTT; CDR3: CASSRPPGLNTEAFF
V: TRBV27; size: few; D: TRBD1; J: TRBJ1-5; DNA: TGTGCCAGCAGTTTCCTGACAGGGGGCGAGTGGGATAGCAATCAGCCCCAGCATTTT; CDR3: CASSFLTGGEWDSNQPQHF
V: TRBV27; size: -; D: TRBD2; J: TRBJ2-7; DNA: TGTGCCAGCAGCCGGGAGGGCTCGTGGGAGCAGTACTTC; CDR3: CASSREGSWEQYF
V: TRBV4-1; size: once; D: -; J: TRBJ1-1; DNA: TGCGCCAGCAGCCAAGAGGGTGGGAACACTGAAGCTTTCTTT; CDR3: CASSQEGGNTEAFF
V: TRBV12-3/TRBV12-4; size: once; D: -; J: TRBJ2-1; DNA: TGTGCCAGCAGTTTAGCGGGGGTTGAGCAGTTCTTC; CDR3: CASSLAGVEQFF
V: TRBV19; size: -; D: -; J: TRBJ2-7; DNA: TGTGCCAGTAGTTTGCAGGGGAACTCCTACGAGCAGTACTTC; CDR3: CASSLQGNSYEQYF
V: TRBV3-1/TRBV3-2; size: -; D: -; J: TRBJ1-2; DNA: TGTGCCAGCAGCCAAGAACGCGGGGTCTATGGCTACACCTTC; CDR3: CASSQERGVYGYTF
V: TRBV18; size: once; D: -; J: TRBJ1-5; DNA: TGTGCCAGCTCACCCTCGACAGATCAGCCCCAGCATTTT; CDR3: CASSPSTDQPQHF
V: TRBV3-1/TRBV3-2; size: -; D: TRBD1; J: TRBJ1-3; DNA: TGTGCCAGCAGCCACTTGGGACAGGGAGGAAACACCATATATTTT; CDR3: CASSHLGQGGNTIYF
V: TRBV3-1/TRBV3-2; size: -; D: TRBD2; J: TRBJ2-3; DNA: TGTGCCAGCAGCCAAGGTAGCGGGGACGCAGATACGCAGTATTTT; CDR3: CASSQGSGDADTQYF
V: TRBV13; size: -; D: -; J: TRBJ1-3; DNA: TGTGCCAGCAGCTTAAGGGACGGGTCTGGAAACACCATATATTTT; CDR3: CASSLRDGSGNTIYF
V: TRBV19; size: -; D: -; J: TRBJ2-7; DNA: TGTGCCAGTAGTACCCACAGGGCCCCGCAGTACTTC; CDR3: CASSTHRAPQYF
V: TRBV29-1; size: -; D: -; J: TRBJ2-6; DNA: TGCAGCGTCGGACAGAGCTCTGGGGCCAACGTCCTGACTTTC; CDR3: CSVGQSSGANVLTF
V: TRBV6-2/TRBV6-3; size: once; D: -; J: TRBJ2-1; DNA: TGTGCCAGCAGTCTAGACAGATACAATGAGCAGTTCTTC; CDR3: CASSLDRYNEQFF
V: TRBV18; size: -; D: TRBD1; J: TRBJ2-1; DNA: TGTGCCAGCTCACGTACGGGACAGGGGGTTAGTGAGCAGTTCTTC; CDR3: CASSRTGQGVSEQFF
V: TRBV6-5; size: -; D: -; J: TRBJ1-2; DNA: TGTGCCAGCAGTTACAGGGGCAGCTCCCTCTATGGCTACACCTTC; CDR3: CASSYRGSSLYGYTF
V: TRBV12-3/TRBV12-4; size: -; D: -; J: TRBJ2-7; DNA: TGTGCCAGCAGTGCGGGACACAAATACGAGCAGTACTTC; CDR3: CASSAGHKYEQYF
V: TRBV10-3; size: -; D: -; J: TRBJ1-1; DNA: TGTGCCATCAGCCTTGAAGTACCGCGCACTGAAGCTTTCTTT; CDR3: CAISLEVPRTEAFF
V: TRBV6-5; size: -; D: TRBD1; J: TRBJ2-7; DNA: TGTGCCAGCAGTTCGGGACAGGGAACGGGCGAGCAGTACTTC; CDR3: CASSSGQGTGEQYF
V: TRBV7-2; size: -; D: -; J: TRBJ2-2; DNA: TGTGCCAGCAGCCCTCAGGGGACGAGCACCGGGGAGCTGTTTTTT; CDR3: CASSPQGTSTGELFF
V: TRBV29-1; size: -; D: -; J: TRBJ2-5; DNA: TGCAGCGTTAGGTTAGCGGAGACCCAGTACTTC; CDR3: CSVRLAETQYF
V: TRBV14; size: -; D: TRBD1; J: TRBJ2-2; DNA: TGTGCCAGCAACAGGGGCCGAGCGAACACCGGGGAGCTGTTTTTT; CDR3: CASNRGRANTGELFF